These 30 T cell receptor beta chains came from one sample sequenced in a study of post-analysis software for immune sequencing data. Libraries were made from TCR beta cDNA, and they carried unique molecular identifiers. One entry per CDR3 protein, called by TCRdb with MiXCR from the PCR reads. Altogether a few hundred thousand distinct CDR3 sequences are present, 35% to 45% being singletons, with the ten largest covering 7.6%. General study points: Four to six TRBV segments, including TRBV5-6, TRBV5-1 and TRBV20-1, were more frequent in patients than controls.

The antigens of these receptors remain unknown. What was sequenced was blood. The source is a girl between 2 and 10 years old with multiple sclerosis.

This clonotype was counted many times. V gene TRBV4-1 combines with J gene TRBJ2-7, with 11 nucleotides matching TRBD1. The CDR3 covers 16 residues. The V gene end was trimmed by 3 bases and the J gene end by 5 bases; junction bases not matched to a gene: 9. The V gene's germline CDR1 is MGHRA and CDR2 YSYEKL. The CDR3 reads CASSHVARGQGDEQYF. CDR3 sequence (DNA): TGCGCCAGCAGCCACGTCGCAAGGGGACAGGGGGACGAGCAGTACTTC.

Concerning this clonotype itself: At one boundary the junction diverges from the germline segment, which might be a read error. J is TRBJ2-1 and V is TRBV29-1; possible D gene TRBD1, 6 bases. CDR1 SQVTM and CDR2 ANQGSEA come from the germline V gene. The CDR3 is 13 amino acids. CDR3 protein: CSVEGTWECEQFF. The CDR3 region has the DNA TGCAGCGTAGAAGGGACATGGGAGTGTGAGCAGTTCTTC.

In regard to this clonotype: Germline and junction disagree at one end, which may indicate a read error. V is TRBV27 and J is TRBJ2-5, with TRBD2 matching 8 bases. This CDR3 comprises 14 residues. Germline V CDR1 and CDR2: MNHEY, SMNVEV (reference sequence). In nucleotides, the CDR3 is TGTGCCAGTAGTTTAAGGGCGGGAGGAGAGACCCAGTACTTC. As protein: CASSLRAGGETQYF.

This clonotype has a handful of counts. This rearrangement joins TRBV6-6 to TRBJ2-5; 7 bases are shared with TRBD1. The V segment lost 7 bases and the J segment 4 bases; nucleotides outside the gene matches: 6. CDR1 and CDR2 (germline): MNHNY, SVGAGI (reference sequence). This CDR3 has 13 residues. The CDR3 protein is CASTLRGRETQYF. The DNA for the CDR3 is TGTGCCAGCACTCTTAGGGGGCGAGAGACCCAGTACTTC.

This clonotype was found once. The J gene is TRBJ1-1, the V gene TRBV5-1; possible D gene TRBD1, 5 bases. V was shortened by 1 base and J by 0 bases, with 16 bases between the two germline ends. This CDR3 is 17 amino acids long. Germline CDR1 and CDR2: SGHRS and YFSETQ. CDR3 DNA sequence: TGCGCCAGCAGCTTGTACCAGGGTGGGATCCTGAACACTGAAGCTTTCTTT. Translated, it gives CASSLYQGGILNTEAFF.

This rearrangement joins TRBV20-1 to TRBJ1-2; maybe TRBD1 (5 bases). CDR1 and CDR2 from the germline V gene are DFQATT and SNEGSKA (reference sequence). This CDR3 has 13 amino acids. V was pared by 1 base and J by 4 bases, with 10 bases between. CDR3 residues: CSARVQEFYGYTF. For the CDR3, the DNA is TGCAGTGCTAGAGTACAGGAATTCTATGGCTACACCTTC.

This clonotype came up many times. The genes are TRBV4-3 and TRBJ2-1; D remains unclear. CDR3 length equals 16 residues. The germline V gene encodes CDR1 LGHNA and CDR2 YSLEER. Trimming pared 1 base from V and 2 bases from J, leaving 12 bases between. Here the CDR3 reads CASSQGMGFPYNEQFF. DNA of the CDR3: TGCGCCAGCAGCCAAGGGATGGGCTTCCCCTACAATGAGCAGTTCTTC.

This rearrangement joins TRBV7-3 to TRBJ1-2, with a possible D match to TRBD1 (5 bases). From germline, CDR1 is SGHTA and CDR2 FQGTGA. This CDR3 has 17 amino acids. Trimming left V 1 base short and J 7 bases short, with 22 bases between. The CDR3 sequence is CASSLNGGGLRKIGYTF. As DNA, the CDR3 is TGTGCCAGCAGCTTAAACGGCGGGGGGTTACGGAAAATTGGCTACACCTTC.

This clonotype was picked up a small number of times. The gene calls are TRBV5-1 and TRBJ2-3; D gene uncertain. This CDR3 has 17 residues. Per germline, CDR1 SGHRS and CDR2 YFSETQ. Trimming left V 0 bases short and J 1 base short, with 15 bases between. The CDR3: CASSLVQMGPRTDTQYF. Written as DNA, the CDR3 is TGCGCCAGCAGCTTGGTACAGATGGGCCCCCGCACAGATACGCAGTATTTT.

V usage is TRBV20-1 and J usage is TRBJ1-6; D gene uncertain. V was cut by 1 base and J by 5 bases, with 9 bases left in between. This CDR3 is built from 14 residues. The germline gives CDR1 DFQATT, CDR2 SNEGSKA (reference sequence). This CDR3 reads CSARGGGDNSPLHF. The CDR3 nucleotides read TGCAGTGCTAGAGGAGGCGGGGATAATTCACCCCTCCACTTT.

This clonotype was seen only a few times. The J gene is TRBJ2-4, the V gene TRBV29-1, with D perhaps TRBD1 or TRBD2 (5 bases each). The assigned J gene may be wrong: the sequence end matches TRBJ2-7 better. The V gene's germline CDR1 is SQVTM and CDR2 ANQGSEA. This CDR3 comprises 11 residues. The CDR3 is CSVPGADEQYF. The CDR3 coding sequence is TGCAGCGTCCCCGGGGCGGACGAGCAGTACTTC.

This chain joins TRBV19 and TRBJ2-7; no reliable D call. This CDR3 is built from 13 residues. From germline, CDR1 is LNHDA and CDR2 SQIVND (reference sequence). Trimming pared 1 base from V and 3 bases from J, leaving 7 bases between. The CDR3 loop reads CASSIAAFYEQYF. CDR3 nucleotides: TGTGCCAGTAGTATAGCGGCCTTCTACGAGCAGTACTTC.

There are a few counts of this clonotype. The gene calls are TRBV6-2 or TRBV6-3 and TRBJ2-3; D perhaps matches TRBD2 (7 bases). The V end lost 2 bases, the J end lost 4 bases, and 16 bases lay between the germline ends. This CDR3 is built from 16 residues. The germline CDR1 and CDR2 sequences are MNHEY and SVGEGT. The CDR3 sequence is CASSYDDHGGPDTQYF. As DNA, the CDR3 is TGTGCCAGCAGTTACGACGATCACGGGGGGCCAGATACGCAGTATTTT.

The chain uses TRBV7-2 and TRBJ2-7, with TRBD1 matching over 10 bases. This CDR3 comprises 18 residues. J lost 2 bases, V lost 1 base, and 11 bases had no gene match. CDR1 and CDR2 from the germline V gene are SGHTA and FQGNSA. CDR3 sequence (DNA): TGTGCCAGCAGCTTAGACACGCCGGGACAGGGGTTGACCTACGAGCAGTACTTC. Translation gives CASSLDTPGQGLTYEQYF.

This clonotype was observed a handful of times. The V call is TRBV28, the J call TRBJ2-6; D perhaps matches TRBD1 (5 bases). Trimming pared 4 bases from V and 2 bases from J, leaving 6 bases between. CDR3 length: 14 residues. CDR1 and CDR2 (germline): MDHEN, SYDVKM. CDR3 sequence reads: CASSSRAGANVLTF. In DNA, the CDR3 is TGTGCCAGCAGTTCCAGGGCTGGGGCCAACGTCCTGACTTTC.

V and J are TRBV20-1 and TRBJ1-2; tentatively, D is TRBD1 (5 bases). V was clipped by 0 bases and J by 1 base, with 9 bases between them. The germline V gene encodes CDR1 DFQATT and CDR2 SNEGSKA (reference sequence). This CDR3 is 14 amino acids long. CDR3 sequence reads: CSARDAGINYGYTF. The CDR3 nucleotides read TGCAGTGCTAGAGACGCAGGGATTAACTATGGCTACACCTTC.

This chain uses TRBV10-3 with TRBJ2-7; TRBD2 matches 12 bases. The end of the DNA is better explained by TRBJ2-5, so the J call may be wrong. This CDR3 comprises 15 residues. In germline, CDR1 is ENHRY, CDR2 SYGVKD. CDR3 sequence reads: CAIRGGLAGTETQYF. Here the CDR3 DNA reads TGTGCCATCAGGGGCGGACTAGCGGGAACAGAGACCCAGTACTTC.

This clonotype was found a few times. The rearrangement joins TRBV7-9 to TRBJ2-1; weak D call: TRBD1 (5 bases). In germline, CDR1 is SEHNR, CDR2 FQNEAQ (reference sequence). The ends were cut back, 5 bases at V and 9 bases at J, with 20 bases in the middle. The CDR3 consists of 15 residues. The CDR3 coding sequence is TGTGCCAGCAGCCCATTACAGGCCCCTGGTGGTGAGCAGTTCTTC. Its translation: CASSPLQAPGGEQFF.

This clonotype was picked up one time. The genes are TRBV7-2 and TRBJ2-5; 7 nucleotides align to TRBD2. The CDR3 runs 15 residues. V was clipped by 3 bases and J by 5 bases; unmatched bases: 9. Germline CDR1 is SGHTA and CDR2 is FQGNSA. CDR3 loop: CASSLSAGEFETQYF. CDR3 nucleotide sequence: TGTGCCAGCAGCTTGTCGGCGGGAGAATTTGAGACCCAGTACTTC.

Turning to this clonotype: This may arise from a read error, as a much more abundant clone is one base away. The J gene is TRBJ2-1, the V gene TRBV9, with a weak D call TRBD2 (7 bases). Germline values: CDR1 SGDLS, CDR2 YYNGEE. CDR3 length: 14 amino acids. CDR3 sequence reads: CASSVTGGANEPFF. For the CDR3, the DNA is TGTGCCAGCAGCGTAACTGGGGGGGCCAATGAGCCGTTCTTC.

The chain combines TRBV5-1 with TRBJ2-5; TRBD1 matches at 9 bases. The trim removed 5 bases at V and 2 bases at J, leaving 4 bases unmatched. There are 14 residues in the CDR3. Germline assignment: CDR1 SGHRS and CDR2 YFSETQ. CDR3 residues: CASRQGTGQETQYF. CDR3 DNA: TGCGCCAGCAGGCAGGGGACAGGGCAAGAGACCCAGTACTTC.

V and J are TRBV7-8 and TRBJ2-7, with D perhaps matching TRBD1 or TRBD2 (6 bases each). Between the trimmed V and J ends, which lost 0 bases and 4 bases, there was a span of 19 bases. Germline V CDR1 and CDR2: SGHVS, FQNEAQ. This CDR3 contains 17 residues. Written as DNA, the CDR3 is TGTGCCAGCAGCTTAGCGGAGGGGGACACCCTTTTGTACGAGCAGTACTTC. Translated, it gives CASSLAEGDTLLYEQYF.

This chain joins TRBV21-1 and TRBJ2-7; TRBD1 reflects the table's D call only, with no check against the DNA. TRBV21-1 is recorded as a pseudogene. This CDR3 has 19 residues. The CDR3 sequence is CASRRPPPRLAPAQYEQYF. The CDR3 coding sequence is TGTGCCAGCAGAAGGCCCCCACCCCGACTCGCGCCAGCGCAGTACGAGCAGTACTTC.

This clonotype came up many times. The chain links TRBV6-5 to TRBJ1-5; D ambiguous. With 2 bases removed from V and 1 base from J, the gap between germline ends came to 6 bases. The CDR3 is 14 amino acids. The germline CDR1 and CDR2 sequences are MNHEY and SVGAGI. The CDR3 DNA is TGTGCCAGCAGTTACGAGCGGAGCAATCAGCCCCAGCATTTT. Its protein product is CASSYERSNQPQHF.

The genes are TRBV4-1 and TRBJ1-2; 8 bases line up with TRBD1. Looked up from germline, CDR1 is MGHRA and CDR2 is YSYEKL. Losses at the gene ends were 4 bases for V and 8 bases for J; bases not matched to a gene: 9. The length of the CDR3 is 14 residues. CDR3 nucleotides: TGCGCCAGCAGCCCCCGGACAGGGAAAGTCGGCTACACCTTC. Protein product: CASSPRTGKVGYTF.

The chain recombines TRBV15 with TRBJ1-1, with D hard to call. Germline V gene data show CDR1 as LNHNV and CDR2 as YYDKDF (reference sequence). The CDR3 contains 14 residues. V was cut by 1 base and J by 5 bases, with 11 bases left in between. CDR3 residues: CATSRVGPRTEAFF. DNA for the CDR3: TGTGCCACCAGCAGAGTAGGTCCTAGAACTGAAGCTTTCTTT.

This chain joins TRBV24-1 and TRBJ2-5, with D possibly TRBD1 on 6 matching bases. The CDR3 consists of 15 residues. V was trimmed by 7 bases and J by 5 bases, leaving 19 bases between them. Looked up from germline, CDR1 is KGHDR and CDR2 is SFDVKD. The DNA for the CDR3 is TGTGCCACCAGCCTGGGGTTGGGGGCTCTGGAGACCCAGTACTTC. Translated: CATSLGLGALETQYF.

The V gene is TRBV6-2 or TRBV6-3, the J gene TRBJ2-5, with 9 bases lining up with TRBD2. V shed 0 bases, J shed 0 bases, and the junction held 8 bases outside the gene matches. The CDR3 totals 18 residues. The germline V gene encodes CDR1 MNHEY and CDR2 SVGEGT. The DNA for the CDR3 is TGTGCCAGCAGTTACTCGAGAGGGCGACTAGCGGACCAAGAGACCCAGTACTTC. This gives the protein CASSYSRGRLADQETQYF.

The chain uses TRBV5-1 and TRBJ2-7; D might be TRBD2 (5 bases). Looked up from germline, CDR1 is SGHRS and CDR2 is YFSETQ. The ends were cut back, 0 bases at V and 3 bases at J, with 13 bases in the middle. CDR3 size: 15 residues. CDR3 bases: TGCGCCAGCAGCTTGGATAGGGAGCCTGTCTACGAGCAGTACTTC. Protein sequence: CASSLDREPVYEQYF.

This chain connects TRBV19 to TRBJ1-4, with D possibly being TRBD1 (6 bases). Trimming removed 6 bases from V and 3 bases from J, with 14 bases in between. This CDR3 comprises 15 residues. CDR1 is LNHDA and CDR2 is SQIVND in the germline V gene (reference sequence). In DNA, the CDR3 is TGTGCCAGTAGGCATTACAGGGCGCCTAATGAAAAACTGTTTTTT. Translation: CASRHYRAPNEKLFF.